Listed here is a single T cell receptor (beta chain). These data are taken from a study of blood T cell repertoires in COVID-19. The germline CDR1 and CDR2 sequences are KGHSH and LQKENI. V gave up 6 bases and J gave up 4 bases; unmatched junction bases: 10. CDR3 size: 15 residues. Only in-frame clones appear in the TCRdb table, and some are missing; sequencing was by immunoSEQ multiplex PCR. In the table there are more than 150,000 clones, about 84% of which are singletons. The clonotype was recovered from a human donor in a cohort sampled during active COVID-19. Sequences were obtained from peripheral blood. The chain joins TRBV18 to TRBJ1-1; TRBD1 aligns across 8 bases. The chain's CDR3 is CASSPGGQGGTEAFF. The CDR3 DNA sequence: TGTGCCAGCTCGCCCGGTGGACAGGGAGGCACTGAAGCTTTCTTT.